The 19 T cell receptor beta chains given below trace back to one sample, sequenced in a study of identical twins. From the 5' RACE reads, TCRdb called clonotypes with MiXCR, one entry per CDR3 protein. The sample yields nearly 900,000 distinct CDR3 sequences, more than 9% seen once. The sample was also linked to a second study, of yellow fever vaccine responses in identical twins.

Sequencing was carried out using PBMCs. The source of these receptors is a woman younger than 35 in good health.

This clonotype was found a few times. J is TRBJ2-1 and V is TRBV24-1; the match to TRBD2 covers 14 bases. V dropped 9 bases and J dropped 0; count of bases not matched to a gene: 9. Germline loops: CDR1 KGHDR, CDR2 SFDVKD. This CDR3 region has 18 residues. The CDR3 loop reads CATGFGLAGGSSYNEQFF. The CDR3, as DNA: TGTGCCACCGGCTTCGGACTAGCGGGGGGTAGCTCCTACAATGAGCAGTTCTTC.

The chain carries TRBV3-1 and TRBJ1-6, with 7 bases lining up with TRBD1. The CDR3 runs 14 residues. CDR1 is LGHDT, CDR2 YNNKEL, per germline (reference sequence). Losses at the gene ends were 6 bases for V and 8 bases for J; bases not matched to a gene: 7. In DNA, the CDR3 is TGTGCCAGCAGGCCACAGGGGATAGATTCACCCCTCCACTTT. This translates into CASRPQGIDSPLHF.

This clonotype was seen a few times. The rearrangement links TRBV13 to TRBJ2-5; D gene ambiguous. The CDR3 extends over 15 amino acids. V lost 0 bases and J lost 5, with 13 bases in between. Germline V gives CDR1 PRHDT, CDR2 FYEKMQ (reference sequence). CDR3 DNA: TGTGCCAGCAGCTTAGGCCGTTCTGGGCCGGAGACCCAGTACTTC. Amino acid sequence: CASSLGRSGPETQYF.

This clonotype was seen ten or more times. The chain recombines TRBV29-1 with TRBJ2-5; no clear D. The CDR3 runs 10 residues. V gave up 6 bases and J gave up 2 bases, with 4 bases separating them. The germline V gene encodes CDR1 SQVTM and CDR2 ANQGSEA. CDR3 loop: CSVKQETQYF. The DNA of the CDR3 is TGCAGCGTCAAACAAGAGACCCAGTACTTC.

The table lists this clonotype with a few counts. The chain couples TRBV28 to TRBJ1-1; no reliable D call. Trimming took off 3 bases at V and 1 base at J, with 15 bases between the two ends. Germline-derived CDR1 and CDR2 are MDHEN and SYDVKM. There are 16 residues in the CDR3. For the CDR3, the DNA is TGTGCCAGCAGTTTGGCCTTCGGGGATCCGAACACTGAAGCTTTCTTT. Its translation: CASSLAFGDPNTEAFF.

The chain carries TRBV7-9 and TRBJ1-5; a weak D match, TRBD1 (5 bases). CDR1 is SEHNR and CDR2 is FQNEAQ in the germline V gene (reference sequence). Trimming took off 5 bases at V and 5 bases at J, with 10 bases between the two ends. The CDR3 totals 13 residues. The CDR3 nucleotides read TGTGCCAGCAGCGGATTAGGGGATCAGCCCCAGCATTTT. This encodes CASSGLGDQPQHF.

This clonotype has ten or more counts. The genes are TRBV25-1 and TRBJ2-1; 7 positions agree with TRBD1. This CDR3 is built from 12 residues. V was clipped by 8 bases and J by 6 bases; unmatched bases: 4. CDR1 and CDR2 from the germline V gene are MGHDK and SYGVNS. The CDR3 region has the DNA TGTGCCAGCGAATACAGGGGCAATGAGCAGTTCTTC. Protein product: CASEYRGNEQFF.

There are a few counts of this clonotype. The CDR3 sequence: CASSLGRGNDNEQFF. CDR3 sequence (DNA): TGTGCCAGCAGCTTAGGCAGGGGGAATGACAATGAGCAGTTCTTC. The V and J genes are TRBV11-3 and TRBJ2-1; 7 positions agree with TRBD1. The length of the CDR3 is 15 residues. The germline V gene has CDR1 SGHNT and CDR2 YENEEA. Losses at the gene ends were 1 base for V and 5 bases for J; bases not matched to a gene: 5. The whole variable domain, filled in from reference TRBV11-3 and TRBJ2-1, reads EAGVVQSPRYKIIEKKQPVAFWCNPISGHNTLYWYLQNLGQGPELLIRYENEEAVDDSQLPKDRFSAERLKGVDSTLKIQPAELGDSAVYLCASSLGRGNDNEQFFGPGTRLTVL.

The V gene is TRBV6-1, the J gene TRBJ1-1; D is uncertain. The germline gives CDR1 MNHNS, CDR2 SASEGT. The ends were cut back, 1 base at V and 4 bases at J, with 10 bases in the middle. This CDR3 has 14 amino acids. Written as DNA, the CDR3 is TGTGCCAGCAGTGAAGGTTGGGGAGTCACTGAAGCTTTCTTT. This codes for CASSEGWGVTEAFF.

At least ten counts were recorded for this clonotype. The chain employs TRBV4-2 and TRBJ1-2, with D unclear. The germline CDR1 and CDR2 sequences are LGHNA and YNFKEQ. This CDR3 has 14 amino acids. V gave up 1 base and J gave up 4 bases, with 10 bases separating them. The CDR3 DNA reads as TGTGCCAGCAGCCAAGGGAGGTTACGCTATGGCTACACCTTC. It yields the protein CASSQGRLRYGYTF.

The rearrangement joins TRBV20-1 to TRBJ1-1; a weak D match, TRBD1 (5 bases). Germline V gene sequence: CDR1 DFQATT, CDR2 SNEGSKA (reference sequence). The CDR3 is 14 amino acids. Trimming removed 5 bases at V and 2 bases at J, with 15 bases between. The CDR3 DNA reads TGCAGTGCTCCAGGGCAGATCGTTAACACTGAAGCTTTCTTT. This sequence encodes CSAPGQIVNTEAFF.

This chain connects TRBV5-5 to TRBJ2-6, with 8 bases that match TRBD2. Germline lookup yields CDR1 SGHKS and CDR2 YYEKEE (reference sequence). CDR3 length: 16 residues. J was trimmed by 2 bases and V by 4 bases; bases with no gene match: 5. Here the CDR3 reads CASSPSGGAGANVLTF. The DNA for the CDR3 is TGTGCCAGCAGCCCCAGCGGGGGCGCTGGGGCCAACGTCCTGACTTTC.

The chain has TRBV20-1 and TRBJ2-5, with unresolved D. The CDR3 sequence is 8 residues long. The germline gives CDR1 DFQATT, CDR2 SNEGSKA (reference sequence). V shed 7 bases and J shed 5 bases, with 2 bases lying between them. This chain's CDR3 is CSVETQYF. CDR3 nucleotides: TGCAGTGTTGAGACCCAGTACTTC.

The chain couples TRBV20-1 to TRBJ2-1, with TRBD2 identical over 7 bases. Germline loops: CDR1 DFQATT, CDR2 SNEGSKA (reference sequence). The CDR3 sequence is 15 residues long. J lost 3 bases, V lost 8 bases, and 13 bases had no gene match. DNA for the CDR3: TGCAGTCCCGTCCACAGGCTAGCGGACTACAATGAGCAGTTCTTC. Translating it yields CSPVHRLADYNEQFF.

This clonotype was seen repeatedly, ten times or more. This chain connects TRBV9 to TRBJ1-6; 11 bases are a match to TRBD1. Trimming cost V 0 bases and J 8 bases; bases outside gene matches: 1. The CDR3 has 15 amino acids. Germline CDR1 is SGDLS and CDR2 is YYNGEE. Here the CDR3 reads CASSVAGQGDSPLHF. CDR3 nucleotides: TGTGCCAGCAGCGTAGCGGGACAGGGGGATTCACCCCTCCACTTT.

Only a few counts were recorded for this clonotype. This chain joins TRBV19 and TRBJ2-2; 9 bases align to TRBD2. This CDR3 comprises 15 residues. Germline CDR1 is LNHDA and CDR2 is SQIVND (reference sequence). V trimming: 7 bases; J trimming: 4 bases; junction bases outside the gene matches: 7. CDR3 bases: TGTGCCAGTAAGGTATCGACTAGCGGCACCGGGGAGCTGTTTTTT. It yields the protein CASKVSTSGTGELFF.

The rearrangement links TRBV6-6 to TRBJ2-7, with D tentatively TRBD1 (6 bases). With 6 bases removed from V and 4 bases from J, the gap between germline ends came to 13 bases. Germline CDR1 and CDR2: MNHNY and SVGAGI (reference sequence). This CDR3 has 13 residues. CDR3 bases: TGTGCCAGCAGCCAACTCAGGGGTTACGAGCAGTACGTC. Translating gives CASSQLRGYEQYV.

J is TRBJ2-2 and V is TRBV6-1; D may be TRBD2 (5 bases). This CDR3 spans 14 amino acids. Trimming cost V 8 bases and J 0 bases, with 10 bases left between them. Germline assignment: CDR1 MNHNS and CDR2 SASEGT. This CDR3 reads CASLAGTNTGELFF. For the CDR3, the DNA is TGTGCCAGCTTGGCGGGCACGAACACCGGGGAGCTGTTTTTT.

This clonotype was observed at least ten times. J is TRBJ1-1 and V is TRBV20-1, with D tentatively TRBD1 (5 bases). Per germline, CDR1 DFQATT and CDR2 SNEGSKA (reference sequence). The V and J ends lost 3 bases and 3 bases respectively, with 11 bases between them. CDR3 size: 13 residues. In DNA form, the CDR3 reads TGCAGTGCTAGTGGGTCAGGGTACACTGAAGCTTTCTTT. It yields the protein CSASGSGYTEAFF.